The source of this TCR beta chain is a study of blood T cell repertoires in COVID-19. About the research overall: PBMCs, B-cell-depleted T cells, or T cells provided the cDNA or gDNA that made up the material.

In the original workflow: Estimation of nucleated cell counts relied on the amplification of reference gene primers. Some clones are missing from TCRdb's copy, which holds only in-frame ones; the method was immunoSEQ multiplex PCR. Clone size and the V and J calls come from that table; the DNA yielded D and trimming. In the table there are roughly 100,000 clones, about 83% of which are singletons. The CDR3 is 15 amino acids. Germline V gene data show CDR1 as MNHEY and CDR2 as SVGAGI. V lost 2 bases to trimming and J lost 0 bases, with 7 bases between them. This sequence was found in a man in his forties with active or convalescent COVID-19. The sample taken for sequencing was peripheral blood. This chain links TRBV6-5 with TRBJ2-2, with D maybe TRBD2 (6 bases). DNA of the CDR3: TGTGCCAGCAGTTACGGAGGGCCGAACACCGGGGAGCTGTTTTTT. Protein sequence: CASSYGGPNTGELFF.